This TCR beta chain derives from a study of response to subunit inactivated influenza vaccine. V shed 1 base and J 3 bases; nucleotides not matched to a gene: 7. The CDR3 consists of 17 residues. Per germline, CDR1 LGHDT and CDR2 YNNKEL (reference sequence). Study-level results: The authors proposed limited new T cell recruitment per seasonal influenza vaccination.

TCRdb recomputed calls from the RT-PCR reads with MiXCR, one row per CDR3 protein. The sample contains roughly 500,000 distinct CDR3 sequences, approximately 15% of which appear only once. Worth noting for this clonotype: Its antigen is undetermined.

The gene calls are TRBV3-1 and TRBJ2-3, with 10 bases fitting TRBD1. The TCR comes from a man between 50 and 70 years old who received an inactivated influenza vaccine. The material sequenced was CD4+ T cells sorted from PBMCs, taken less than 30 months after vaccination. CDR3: CASSQVPGQGMTDTQYF. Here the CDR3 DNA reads TGTGCCAGCAGCCAAGTCCCGGGACAGGGGATGACAGATACGCAGTATTTT.